Here is one T cell receptor (beta chain) with its context. As yet, its antigen is unknown. Per sample, no less than 5 micrograms of total RNA were extracted. This sample is part of a study of blood T cells in healthy people across ages. Study results and caveats: Estimates drawn from one million T cells were deemed to understate diversity.

A second PCR, run for roughly 7 to 11 cycles, used a sample-barcoded 5' primer plus a J-beta primer mix. One entry per CDR3 protein, called by TCRdb with MiXCR from the 5' RACE reads. The table lists about 940,000 distinct CDR3 sequences, about 44% of them singletons, with around 15% in the top ten. The CDR3 covers 17 residues. CDR1 and CDR2 (germline): MDHEN, SYDVKM. Losses at the gene ends were 4 bases for V and 1 base for J; bases not matched to a gene: 8. The source material was blood. This chain joins TRBV28 and TRBJ2-3; TRBD2 agrees at 10 bases. This TCR came from a man aged 25-45 years in good health. The CDR3 loop reads CASSWSGGVLGTDTQYF. CDR3 nucleotides: TGTGCCAGCAGTTGGAGCGGGGGGGTTTTAGGCACAGATACGCAGTATTTT. Drawing the rest from reference TRBV28 and TRBJ2-3, the complete variable domain is DVKVTQSSRYLVKRTGEKVFLECVQDMDHENMFWYRQDPGLGLRLIYFSYDVKMKEKGDIPEGYSVSREKKERFSLILESASTNQTSMYLCASSWSGGVLGTDTQYFGPGTRLTVL.